A single sample gave rise to the 32 T cell receptor beta chains below, sequenced in a study of graft-versus-host responses after intestinal transplantation (dated by TCRdb to about 2021). Library preparation used the immunoSEQ multiplex PCR assay. TCRdb provides this immuneACCESS table in a form limited to in-frame rearrangements. Some clones are lacking; in checked studies, under half of them reflect an unresolved V gene, and why the rest are absent is not known. Present in this sample are tens of thousands of clones, about 90% of which were seen just once. Around 1.5% of the sample belongs to the ten largest clones. The sample consisted of PBMCs, taken 26 days after transplant. The receptors here all came from a human patient who received an intestinal transplant, so some T cells may come from the graft donor.

This sequence joins TRBV9 and TRBJ2-7; TRBD2 aligns across 11 bases. V trimming: 1 base; J trimming: 3 bases; junction bases outside the gene matches: 15. Germline assignment: CDR1 SGDLS and CDR2 YYNGEE. The CDR3 runs to 19 residues. The CDR3 DNA reads TGTGCCAGCAGCGTATCCGGACTAGCGGGCGAGGGGTCCTACTACGAGCAGTACTTC. Amino acids: CASSVSGLAGEGSYYEQYF.

The rearrangement links TRBV6-5 to TRBJ2-3, with D hard to call. Germline values: CDR1 MNHEY, CDR2 SVGAGI. V lost 3 bases and J 3 bases, leaving 10 bases between the germline ends. The CDR3 is 14 residues long. The CDR3 is CASSYSLSTDTQYF. CDR3 sequence (DNA): TGTGCCAGCAGTTATAGCTTGAGTACAGATACGCAGTATTTT.

V usage is TRBV19 and J usage is TRBJ1-1; possibly TRBD1 for D (5 bases). The CDR3 runs to 16 residues. V was pared by 3 bases and J by 0 bases, with 14 bases between. The germline V gene encodes CDR1 LNHDA and CDR2 SQIVND (reference sequence). CDR3 bases: TGTGCCAGTAGTATGGTCGGGGGAGCCCTGAACACTGAAGCTTTCTTT. Amino acids: CASSMVGGALNTEAFF.

The chain couples TRBV7-6 to TRBJ2-3, with 8 bases fitting TRBD2. Per germline, CDR1 SGHVS and CDR2 FNYEAQ. The CDR3 has 15 residues. V shed 6 bases, J shed 6 bases, and the junction held 11 bases outside the gene matches. DNA for the CDR3: TGTGCCAGCAGGCGAACTAGCGGTTCGGGGGATACGCAGTATTTT. It codes for CASRRTSGSGDTQYF.

The gene calls are TRBV4-1 and TRBJ2-2; D remains ambiguous. Looked up from germline, CDR1 is MGHRA and CDR2 is YSYEKL. Trimming shortened V by 10 bases and J by 5 bases, and 14 bases separated the two germline ends. This CDR3 has 13 residues. Here the CDR3 reads CATSQDPTGELFF. The CDR3 coding sequence is TGCGCCACCTCCCAAGATCCAACCGGGGAGCTGTTTTTT.

Turning to this clone: The same CDR3 can be traced to other DNA sequences in this sample. The rearrangement uses TRBV19 and TRBJ1-1; D is unclear. The V and J ends lost 2 bases and 0 bases respectively, with 4 bases between them. There are 13 residues in the CDR3. Germline assignment: CDR1 LNHDA and CDR2 SQIVND (reference sequence). The CDR3 nucleotides read TGTGCCAGTAGTATATCAGTGAACACTGAAGCTTTCTTT. This encodes CASSISVNTEAFF.

Concerning this clone: One end of the junction fails to match germline, which may point to a read error. The V and J genes are TRBV30 and TRBJ1-6; a weak D match, TRBD1 (6 bases). This CDR3 region has 13 residues. Germline V gene sequence: CDR1 GTSNPN, CDR2 SVGIG (reference sequence). DNA for the CDR3: TGTGCCTGGAGTGTACGGGCAGACAGGAACCCGGAATTT. Its translation: CAWSVRADRNPEF.

This chain uses TRBV7-9 with TRBJ1-1, with D possibly being TRBD1 (6 bases). The CDR3 sequence is 14 residues long. In germline, CDR1 is SEHNR, CDR2 FQNEAQ (reference sequence). Trimming shortened V by 9 bases and J by 1 base, and 15 bases separated the two germline ends. The CDR3 is CASTGGGENTEAFF. Here the CDR3 DNA reads TGTGCCAGTACCGGGGGGGGCGAGAACACTGAAGCTTTCTTT.

Turning to this clone: One junction end disagrees with the germline gene, perhaps due to a read error. The chain combines TRBV28 with TRBJ1-6, with 8 bases fitting TRBD1. The germline V gene encodes CDR1 MDHEN and CDR2 SYDVKM. This CDR3 spans 13 amino acids. The DNA for the CDR3 is TGTGCCAGCAGTTTATGGCCAGGGGGCGCGGTAATCTTT. It translates to CASSLWPGGAVIF.

This clone was seen just once. V gene TRBV5-8 combines with J gene TRBJ2-7; the match to TRBD1 covers 9 bases. The CDR3 spans 16 residues. J was trimmed by 0 bases and V by 4 bases; bases with no gene match: 8. Germline V lookup: CDR1 SGHTS, CDR2 YDEGEE. The CDR3: CASSPTTGGYSYEQYV. CDR3 coding DNA: TGTGCCAGCAGCCCAACGACAGGGGGTTACTCCTACGAGCAGTACGTC.

The chain links TRBV11-3 to TRBJ2-7; tentative D call: TRBD1 (5 bases). This CDR3 spans 15 amino acids. The germline V gene has CDR1 SGHNT and CDR2 YENEEA. V was trimmed by 1 base and J by 2 bases, leaving 12 bases between them. As DNA, the CDR3 is TGTGCCAGCAGCTTAGCAGGACATCCCCCCTACGAGCAGTACGTC. Protein product: CASSLAGHPPYEQYV.

The J gene is TRBJ1-6, the V gene TRBV28; 7 bases agree with TRBD1. CDR1 is MDHEN, CDR2 SYDVKM, per germline. Trimming cost V 3 bases and J 9 bases; bases outside gene matches: 8. CDR3 length: 15 residues. Written as DNA, the CDR3 is TGTGCCAGCAGTTTTATCGAGGGGGCGGTTTCACCCCTCCACTTT. As protein: CASSFIEGAVSPLHF.

The rearrangement joins TRBV9 to TRBJ2-7, with D perhaps TRBD2 (6 bases). Germline CDR1 and CDR2: SGDLS and YYNGEE. The V end was cut by 5 bases, the J end by 4 bases, with 19 bases between. The length of the CDR3 is 15 residues. CDR3 sequence (DNA): TGTGCCAGCAGTCCCGGGACTTCCACCACTTACGAGCAGTACTTC. Protein product: CASSPGTSTTYEQYF.

This chain links TRBV6-5 with TRBJ1-1, with 8 bases aligning to TRBD1. This CDR3 contains 14 residues. The germline V gene encodes CDR1 MNHEY and CDR2 SVGAGI. Trimming took 6 bases from V and 3 from J; bases not matched to a gene: 6. CDR3 sequence: CASRRQGFDTEAFF. In nucleotides, the CDR3 is TGTGCCAGCAGACGACAGGGGTTTGACACTGAAGCTTTCTTT.

This chain links TRBV5-6 with TRBJ1-5, with D possibly being TRBD1 (6 bases). Germline CDR1 reads SGHDT; CDR2 reads YYEEEE. Trimming removed 4 bases from V and 0 bases from J, with 14 bases in between. The CDR3 is 16 residues long. Here the CDR3 reads CASSLGQTHSNQPQHF. For the CDR3, the DNA is TGTGCCAGCAGCCTAGGACAGACTCATAGCAATCAGCCCCAGCATTTT.

Remarks on this clone: The identical CDR3 is also encoded by other nucleotide sequences in the sample. This chain links TRBV5-6 with TRBJ1-1; unclear D gene. The CDR3 extends over 13 amino acids. V lost 2 bases to trimming and J lost 1 base, with 6 bases between them. Germline V gene lookup returns CDR1 SGHDT and CDR2 YYEEEE. The CDR3 here is CASSFGGNTEAFF. The CDR3 DNA sequence: TGTGCCAGCAGCTTTGGAGGGAACACTGAAGCTTTCTTT.

The chain is built from TRBV27 and TRBJ1-2, with TRBD1 identical over 8 bases. Germline values: CDR1 MNHEY, CDR2 SMNVEV (reference sequence). The CDR3 extends over 15 amino acids. Trimming at V came to 5 bases and at J to 5 bases, leaving 10 bases not matched to a gene. CDR3 bases: TGTGCCAGCAGTCCCCGTTCAGGGGGCGTTTATGGCTACACCTTC. The encoded protein is CASSPRSGGVYGYTF.

This clone appeared once. CDR3 sequence (DNA): TGTGCCAGCAGCTTATTTGTGGCTCGCGAGCAGTACTTC. Translation gives CASSLFVAREQYF. The rearrangement links TRBV7-2 to TRBJ2-7; unclear D gene. The CDR3 runs to 13 residues. V was trimmed by 2 bases and J by 6 bases, leaving 11 bases between them. CDR1 and CDR2 (germline): SGHTA, FQGNSA.

The gene calls are TRBV15 and TRBJ2-2; 9 nucleotides agree with TRBD1. CDR3 length: 14 residues. With 1 base clipped from V and 8 bases from J, the junction kept 2 bases outside the gene matches. In germline, CDR1 is LNHNV, CDR2 YYDKDF (reference sequence). The CDR3 bases are TGTGCCACCAGCAGAGCGACAGGGGGAGGGGAGCTGTTTTTT. This sequence encodes CATSRATGGGELFF.

The chain is built from TRBV6-1 and TRBJ1-1; 8 bases match TRBD1. Germline V gene data show CDR1 as MNHNS and CDR2 as SASEGT. Trimming removed 8 bases from V and 6 bases from J; junction bases left unmatched: 2. There are 11 residues in the CDR3. The CDR3 protein is CASQGAPEAFF. In DNA, the CDR3 is TGTGCCAGCCAGGGGGCCCCTGAAGCTTTCTTT.

The J gene is TRBJ1-6, the V gene TRBV23-1; TRBD1 matches 8 bases. TRBV23-1 is reported as an ORF; its role is uncertain. The CDR3 is 14 residues long. V lost 4 bases to trimming and J lost 6 bases; unmatched junction nucleotides: 2. CDR3 DNA: TGCGCCAGCAGTCTTGGACAGGGTAATTCACCCCTCCACTTT. Its protein is CASSLGQGNSPLHF.

V is TRBV28 and J is TRBJ1-1; D gene unclear. Germline assignment: CDR1 MDHEN and CDR2 SYDVKM. This CDR3 is built from 15 residues. V shed 1 base and J shed 2 bases, with 11 bases lying between them. The CDR3 bases are TGTGCCAGCAGTTTATTTGGGGAGGGAAACACTGAAGCTTTCTTT. Residues: CASSLFGEGNTEAFF.

The V call is TRBV27, the J call TRBJ2-2, with TRBD1 matching 11 bases. Germline lookup yields CDR1 MNHEY and CDR2 SMNVEV (reference sequence). The CDR3 loop spans 16 amino acids. V was pared by 8 bases and J by 4 bases, with 9 bases of the junction left unmatched. CDR3 coding DNA: TGTGCCAGCCCTAGTCCGGGACAGGGGGGCACCGGGGAGCTGTTTTTT. Amino acid sequence: CASPSPGQGGTGELFF.

A single count supports this clone. The chain has TRBV5-4 and TRBJ1-2; TRBD1 matches 10 bases. This CDR3 is 15 amino acids long. V gave up 3 bases and J gave up 7 bases; unmatched junction bases: 9. CDR1 is SGHNT, CDR2 YYREEE, per germline (reference sequence). The CDR3 spells CASSWGTGAVFGYTF. CDR3 coding DNA: TGTGCCAGCAGCTGGGGGACAGGGGCCGTTTTTGGCTACACCTTC. Based on the CDR3 plus reference TRBV5-4 and TRBJ1-2, the full variable domain is ETGVTQSPTHLIKTRGQQVTLRCSSQSGHNTVSWYQQALGQGPQFIFQYYREEENGRGNFPPRFSGLQFPNYSSELNVNALELDDSALYLCASSWGTGAVFGYTFGSGTRLTVV.

This clone was found once. V usage is TRBV5-4 and J usage is TRBJ2-7, with 8 bases identical to TRBD1. This CDR3 region has 14 residues. Germline CDR1 SGHNT, CDR2 YYREEE (reference sequence). V lost 2 bases and J lost 6; bases outside the gene matches: 7. For the CDR3, the DNA is TGTGCCAGCAGCTTCAGGACAGGGAACGGCGAGCAGTACTTC. Translation gives CASSFRTGNGEQYF. Looking up the rest from reference TRBV5-4 and TRBJ2-7 gives the full variable domain: ETGVTQSPTHLIKTRGQQVTLRCSSQSGHNTVSWYQQALGQGPQFIFQYYREEENGRGNFPPRFSGLQFPNYSSELNVNALELDDSALYLCASSFRTGNGEQYFGPGTRLTVT.

The CDR3 sequence: CASSLRDRRYNEQFF. CDR3 nucleotide sequence: TGCGCCAGCAGCTTGCGGGACAGGAGATACAATGAGCAGTTCTTC. The rearrangement uses TRBV5-1 and TRBJ2-1, with TRBD1 matching over 8 bases. Germline V CDR1 and CDR2: SGHRS, YFSETQ. This CDR3 is 15 amino acids long. The V gene end was trimmed by 1 base and the J gene end by 4 bases; junction bases not matched to a gene: 4.

The V and J genes are TRBV5-5 and TRBJ2-6, with D unresolved. V gave up 0 bases and J gave up 0 bases, with 10 bases separating them. Germline CDR1 SGHKS, CDR2 YYEKEE (reference sequence). CDR3 length equals 17 residues. CDR3 DNA sequence: TGTGCCAGCAGCTTGGCGCCAGGCGTCTCTGGGGCCAACGTCCTGACTTTC. This sequence encodes CASSLAPGVSGANVLTF.

The rearrangement uses TRBV25-1 and TRBJ1-1; D may be TRBD1 (5 bases). The germline V gene has CDR1 MGHDK and CDR2 SYGVNS. V lost 3 bases and J lost 0, with 11 bases in between. This CDR3 region has 15 residues. CDR3: CASSDDGGVNTEAFF. The CDR3 coding sequence is TGTGCCAGCAGTGATGACGGGGGAGTGAACACTGAAGCTTTCTTT.

This chain joins TRBV6-6 and TRBJ1-6, with 8 bases fitting TRBD1. CDR1 is MNHNY and CDR2 is SVGAGI in the germline V gene (reference sequence). The length of the CDR3 is 16 residues. J gave up 9 bases and V 8 bases, and 15 bases lay outside the gene matches. The CDR3 protein is CASSWGQVTWGSPLHF. CDR3 DNA sequence: TGTGCCAGCTCCTGGGGACAGGTCACCTGGGGTTCACCCCTCCACTTT.

CDR3 protein: CASSLRAVTDTQYF. CDR3 nucleotides: TGCGCCAGCAGCTTGAGAGCGGTCACAGATACGCAGTATTTT. This rearrangement joins TRBV5-1 to TRBJ2-3; tentatively, D is TRBD2 (5 bases). V lost 1 base and J 2 bases, leaving 8 bases between the germline ends. Germline lookup yields CDR1 SGHRS and CDR2 YFSETQ. The CDR3 is 14 residues long.

The rearrangement links TRBV5-6 to TRBJ2-5, with 9 bases identical to TRBD2. This CDR3 has 16 residues. Germline lookup yields CDR1 SGHDT and CDR2 YYEEEE. Losses at the gene ends were 3 bases for V and 0 bases for J; bases not matched to a gene: 6. In nucleotides, the CDR3 is TGTGCCAGCAGCTCCCGGCGGGGGGGGTACCAAGAGACCCAGTACTTC. This encodes CASSSRRGGYQETQYF.

The chain recombines TRBV6-5 with TRBJ2-3; 11 nucleotides line up with TRBD1. This CDR3 is 15 amino acids long. V shed 5 bases and J 3 bases; nucleotides not matched to a gene: 4. CDR1 is MNHEY, CDR2 SVGAGI, per germline. The CDR3 region is CASSRTGGSTDTQYF. The DNA of the CDR3 is TGTGCCAGCAGTAGGACAGGGGGCTCGACAGATACGCAGTATTTT.